This T cell receptor (beta chain) originates from a study of shared clonotypes between healthy human individuals. TCRdb keeps only in-frame clones here, not all; method: immunoSEQ multiplex PCR. The profile covers nearly 2 million clones, with about 95% appearing a single time and under 1.5% taken by the ten largest. Looked up from germline, CDR1 is SGHDT and CDR2 is YYEEEE. V lost 2 bases, J lost 4 bases, and 15 bases lay in between. This CDR3 comprises 15 residues. Study-level points and caveats: Sample collection involved blood only; tissue repertoires are likely different.

Terminally differentiated effector memory CD45RA+ cells were excluded by CCR7 positive selection of CD45RO-negative cells. Remarks on this clone: Antigen unknown.

The chain carries TRBV5-6 and TRBJ2-5; no clear D. This TCR was sampled from a man in his late teens or twenties in good health. The source material was naive CD8+ T cells sorted from blood. In nucleotides, the CDR3 is TGTGCCAGCAGCTTATCCACCTCTTGGGCAGAGACCCAGTACTTC. Amino acids: CASSLSTSWAETQYF.